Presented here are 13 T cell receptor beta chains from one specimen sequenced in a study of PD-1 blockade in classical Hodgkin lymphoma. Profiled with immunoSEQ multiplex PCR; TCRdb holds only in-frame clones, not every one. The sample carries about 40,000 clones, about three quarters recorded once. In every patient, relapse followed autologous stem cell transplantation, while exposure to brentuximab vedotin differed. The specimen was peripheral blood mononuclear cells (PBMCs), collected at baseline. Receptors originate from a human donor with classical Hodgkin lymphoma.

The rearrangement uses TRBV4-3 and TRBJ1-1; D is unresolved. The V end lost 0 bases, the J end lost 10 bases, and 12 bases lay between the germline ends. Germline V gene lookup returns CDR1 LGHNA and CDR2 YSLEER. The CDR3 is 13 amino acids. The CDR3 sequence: CASSQDLGYRAFF. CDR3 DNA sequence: TGCGCCAGCAGCCAAGATCTGGGGTATCGAGCTTTCTTT.

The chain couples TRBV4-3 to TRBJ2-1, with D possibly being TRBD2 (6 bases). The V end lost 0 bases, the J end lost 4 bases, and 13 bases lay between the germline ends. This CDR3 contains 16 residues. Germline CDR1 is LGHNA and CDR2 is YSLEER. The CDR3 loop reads CASSQDGAAGYNEQFF. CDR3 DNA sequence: TGCGCCAGCAGCCAAGATGGTGCCGCGGGGTACAATGAGCAGTTCTTC.

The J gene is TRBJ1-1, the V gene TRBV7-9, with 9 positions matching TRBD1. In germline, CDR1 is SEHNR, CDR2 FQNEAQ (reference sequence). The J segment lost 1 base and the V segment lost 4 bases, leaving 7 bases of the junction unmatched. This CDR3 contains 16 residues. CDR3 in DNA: TGTGCCAGCAGCTCAGACAGGGGGTCCCCGAACACTGAAGCTTTCTTT. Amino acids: CASSSDRGSPNTEAFF.

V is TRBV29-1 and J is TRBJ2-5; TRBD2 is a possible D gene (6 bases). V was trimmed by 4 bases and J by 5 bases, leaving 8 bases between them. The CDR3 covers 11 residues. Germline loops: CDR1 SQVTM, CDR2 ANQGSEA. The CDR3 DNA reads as TGCAGCGTTGTAGGAGGGGAGACCCAGTACTTC. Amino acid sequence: CSVVGGETQYF.

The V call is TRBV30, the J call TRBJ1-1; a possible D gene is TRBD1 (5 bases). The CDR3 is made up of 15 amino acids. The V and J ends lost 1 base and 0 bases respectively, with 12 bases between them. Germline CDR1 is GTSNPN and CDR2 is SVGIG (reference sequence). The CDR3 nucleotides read TGTGCCTGGAGTGCCGCAGGGACGGTGAACACTGAAGCTTTCTTT. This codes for CAWSAAGTVNTEAFF.

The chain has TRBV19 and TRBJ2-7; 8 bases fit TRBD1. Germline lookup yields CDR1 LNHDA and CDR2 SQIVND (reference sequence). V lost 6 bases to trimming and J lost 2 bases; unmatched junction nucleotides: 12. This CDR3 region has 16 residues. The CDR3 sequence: CASSSPGQGSPYEQYF. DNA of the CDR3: TGTGCCAGTAGCAGTCCCGGACAGGGTTCCCCCTACGAGCAGTACTTC.

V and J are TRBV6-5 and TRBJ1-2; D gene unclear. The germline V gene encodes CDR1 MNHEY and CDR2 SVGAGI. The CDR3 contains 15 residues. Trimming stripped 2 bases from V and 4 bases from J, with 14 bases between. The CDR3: CASSYPWTAIYGYTF. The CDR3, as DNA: TGTGCCAGCAGTTACCCCTGGACGGCTATCTATGGCTACACCTTC.

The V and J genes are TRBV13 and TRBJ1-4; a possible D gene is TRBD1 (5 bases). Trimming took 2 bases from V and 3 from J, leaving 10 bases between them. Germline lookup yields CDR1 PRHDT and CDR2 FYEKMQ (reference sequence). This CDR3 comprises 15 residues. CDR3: CASSLSRVANEKLFF. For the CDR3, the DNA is TGTGCCAGCAGCTTAAGCAGGGTGGCTAATGAAAAACTGTTTTTT. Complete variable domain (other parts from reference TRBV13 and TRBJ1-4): AAGVIQSPRHLIKEKRETATLKCYPIPRHDTVYWYQQGPGQDPQFLISFYEKMQSDKGSIPDRFSAQQFSDYHSELNMSSLELGDSALYFCASSLSRVANEKLFFGSGTQLSVL.

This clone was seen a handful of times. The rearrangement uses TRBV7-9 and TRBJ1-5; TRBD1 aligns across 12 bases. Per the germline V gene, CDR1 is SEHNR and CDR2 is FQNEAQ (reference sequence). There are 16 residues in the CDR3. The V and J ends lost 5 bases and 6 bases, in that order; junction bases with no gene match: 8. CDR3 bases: TGTGCCAGCAGCCCAACCGGGACAGGGGGCGGTCAGCCCCAGCATTTT. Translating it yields CASSPTGTGGGQPQHF.

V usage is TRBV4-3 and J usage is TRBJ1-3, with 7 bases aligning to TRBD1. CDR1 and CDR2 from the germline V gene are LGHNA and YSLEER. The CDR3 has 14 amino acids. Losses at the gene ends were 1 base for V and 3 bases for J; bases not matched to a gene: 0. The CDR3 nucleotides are TGCGCCAGCAGCCAAGGACAGGGTGGAAACACCATATATTTT. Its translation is CASSQGQGGNTIYF.

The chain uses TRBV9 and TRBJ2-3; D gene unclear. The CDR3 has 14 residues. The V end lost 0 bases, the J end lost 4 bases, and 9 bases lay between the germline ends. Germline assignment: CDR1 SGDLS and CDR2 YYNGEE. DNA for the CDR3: TGTGCCAGCAGCGTAGACCTGGCGGCAGATACGCAGTATTTT. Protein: CASSVDLAADTQYF.

Here the CDR3 reads CASSQVSHRETGANVLTF. The CDR3 region has the DNA TGTGCCAGCAGCCAAGTATCACACCGGGAAACCGGGGCCAACGTCCTGACTTTC. This chain uses TRBV4-2 with TRBJ2-6; possible D gene TRBD2, 5 bases. CDR3 size: 18 residues. Germline loops: CDR1 LGHNA, CDR2 YNFKEQ. V was pared by 1 base and J by 4 bases, with 17 bases between.

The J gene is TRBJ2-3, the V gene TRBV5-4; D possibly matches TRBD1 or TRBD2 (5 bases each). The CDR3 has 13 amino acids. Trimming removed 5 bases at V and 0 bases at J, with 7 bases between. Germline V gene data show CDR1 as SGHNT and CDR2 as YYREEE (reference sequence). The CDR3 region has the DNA TGTGCCAGCAGGGGGGATAGCACAGATACGCAGTATTTT. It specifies CASRGDSTDTQYF.